These 4 T cell receptor beta chains were all obtained from the same sample, sequenced in a study of OX40 agonist ivuxolimab in advanced cancers. Clones were read by immunoSEQ multiplex PCR, and TCRdb kept only the in-frame ones, dropping some. The sample carries about 90,000 clones, around nine tenths recorded once. Sample: CD4+ or CD8+ T cells sorted from blood, taken in a trial of the OX40 agonist ivuxolimab. These receptors were collected from an adult with an advanced solid tumor such as melanoma, head and neck, liver or kidney cancer.

The chain carries TRBV11-2 and TRBJ2-1; TRBD1 might be the D (5 bases). Germline V gives CDR1 SGHAT, CDR2 FQNNGV. CDR3 length: 15 residues. V was shortened by 2 bases and J by 0 bases, with 8 bases between the two germline ends. For the CDR3, the DNA is TGTGCCAGCAGCTTACTAGGGGACTCCTACAATGAGCAGTTCTTC. Translating it yields CASSLLGDSYNEQFF.

This clone was observed a single time. The rearrangement uses TRBV5-1 and TRBJ2-5, with D possibly being TRBD1 (6 bases). The CDR3 is 15 residues long. Germline V gene sequence: CDR1 SGHRS, CDR2 YFSETQ. Trimming removed 4 bases from V and 2 bases from J, with 15 bases in between. The CDR3 DNA reads as TGCGCCAGCAGCGTGGACAGCCCGGTTCAAGAGACCCAGTACTTC. It yields the protein CASSVDSPVQETQYF.

The chain combines TRBV30 with TRBJ1-3; the D gene is possibly TRBD1 (5 bases). V dropped 1 base and J dropped 0 bases, with 19 bases sitting between them. Looked up from germline, CDR1 is GTSNPN and CDR2 is SVGIG (reference sequence). This CDR3 comprises 18 residues. CDR3 sequence (DNA): TGTGCCTGGAGTGCCACAGACAGCCGATTGCTCTCTGGAAACACCATATATTTT. Translated, it gives CAWSATDSRLLSGNTIYF.

A remark on this clone: Other DNA sequences in this specimen translate into the identical CDR3. V is TRBV7-8 and J is TRBJ1-1; weak D call: TRBD1 (5 bases). Trimming left V 0 bases short and J 2 bases short, with 10 bases between. Germline V lookup: CDR1 SGHVS, CDR2 FQNEAQ. The CDR3 is 15 amino acids. CDR3 residues: CASSLAGGGNTEAFF. Written as DNA, the CDR3 is TGTGCCAGCAGCTTAGCGGGGGGGGGAAACACTGAAGCTTTCTTT.